The rows below give T cell receptor beta chains drawn from one sample of a study of CD8 T cells in Susac syndrome. TCRdb reanalysed the immunoSEQ multiplex PCR reads using MiXCR and keeps one entry per CDR3 protein. The data contain some 300,000 distinct CDR3 sequences, almost 85% of them seen just once; the ten biggest clones take up approximately 0.2%. Input material: CD8+ T cells from PBMCs. The receptors were gathered from a human donor with multiple sclerosis. CDR3s include the opening cysteine and the closing phenylalanine or tryptophan. The D gene is left open where the match is weak. Size is stated for part of the rows, as once, few or many counts, or as a class when the clone is expanded.

J: TRBJ2-7
D: TRBD2
V: TRBV6-1
size: .
CDR3: CASSPLAGGFSYEQYF
DNA: TGTGCCAGCAGCCCCCTAGCGGGAGGCTTCTCCTACGAGCAGTACTTC

J: TRBJ2-1
D: .
V: TRBV6-1
size: .
CDR3: CASRRGRDGSSYNEQFF
DNA: TGTGCCAGCAGGAGGGGTAGGGACGGGAGCTCCTACAATGAGCAGTTCTTC

J: TRBJ1-3
D: .
V: TRBV30
size: .
CDR3: CAWSAGWGNTIYF
DNA: TGTGCCTGGAGTGCAGGGTGGGGAAACACCATATATTTT

J: TRBJ2-7
D: .
V: TRBV13
size: .
CDR3: CASSPSTGGKRVYEQYF
DNA: TGTGCCAGCAGTCCGTCTACCGGCGGGAAAAGGGTCTACGAGCAGTACTTC

J: TRBJ2-1
D: .
V: TRBV27
size: .
CDR3: CASSFTFYSSYNEQFF
DNA: TGTGCCAGCAGTTTTACGTTTTATAGCTCCTACAATGAGCAGTTCTTC

J: TRBJ2-7
D: TRBD2
V: TRBV4-3
size: .
CDR3: CASSQVPGTSGDYEQYF
DNA: TGCGCCAGCAGCCAAGTCCCTGGGACTAGCGGGGACTACGAGCAGTACTTC

J: TRBJ2-7
D: TRBD1
V: TRBV7-9
size: .
CDR3: CASSLSTGGEQYF
DNA: TGTGCCAGCAGCCTTTCGACAGGGGGAGAGCAGTACTTC

J: TRBJ2-7
D: .
V: TRBV7-2
size: .
CDR3: CASSFYGISYEQYF
DNA: TGTGCCAGCAGCTTCTATGGGATATCCTACGAGCAGTACTTC

J: TRBJ1-2
D: TRBD1
V: TRBV20-1
size: .
CDR3: CSAPSGTGGLLYGYTF
DNA: TGCAGTGCCCCCTCCGGGACAGGGGGCCTCCTCTATGGCTACACCTTC

J: TRBJ2-7
D: .
V: TRBV2
size: .
CDR3: CASSEWGRGSSYEQYF
DNA: TGTGCCAGCAGTGAGTGGGGTCGGGGAAGCTCCTACGAGCAGTACTTC

J: TRBJ1-6
D: .
V: TRBV27
size: .
CDR3: CASSLSLTGSPLHF
DNA: TGTGCCAGCAGTTTATCGCTTACGGGTTCACCCCTCCACTTT

J: TRBJ1-2
D: .
V: TRBV29-1
size: once
CDR3: CSVEDPAASYGYTF
DNA: TGCAGCGTTGAAGATCCGGCAGCGAGCTATGGCTACACCTTC

J: TRBJ2-1
D: TRBD2
V: TRBV24-1
size: .
CDR3: CATSGQGLATGNEQFF
DNA: TGTGCCACCAGCGGCCAGGGACTAGCAACGGGGAATGAGCAGTTCTTC

J: TRBJ1-2
D: .
V: TRBV2
size: once
CDR3: CASSEGFDLDYGYTF
DNA: TGTGCCAGCAGTGAAGGTTTCGATCTTGACTATGGCTACACCTTC

J: TRBJ2-7
D: TRBD2
V: TRBV6-5
size: .
CDR3: CASKPGTSGSYEQYF
DNA: TGTGCCAGCAAACCCGGGACTAGCGGTTCCTACGAGCAGTACTTC

J: TRBJ1-2
D: .
V: TRBV12-3/TRBV12-4
size: .
CDR3: CASIRIRGDNRSGYTF
DNA: TGTGCCAGCATCAGGATCCGGGGGGATAATCGCTCTGGCTACACCTTC

J: TRBJ2-3
D: TRBD1
V: TRBV29-1
size: .
CDR3: CSVGAGGWTDTQYF
DNA: TGCAGCGTTGGAGCAGGGGGATGGACAGATACGCAGTATTTT

J: TRBJ2-7
D: .
V: TRBV27
size: .
CDR3: CASSDDGFSYEQYF
DNA: TGTGCCAGCAGTGACGACGGTTTCTCCTACGAGCAGTACTTC

J: TRBJ2-7
D: .
V: TRBV19
size: .
CDR3: CASSEQGLRDEQYF
DNA: TGTGCCAGTAGTGAACAGGGCCTTCGGGACGAGCAGTACTTC

J: TRBJ2-1
D: TRBD2
V: TRBV28
size: .
CDR3: CASSPTWRGYNEQFF
DNA: TGTGCCAGCAGTCCGACGTGGCGGGGGTACAATGAGCAGTTCTTC

J: TRBJ2-7
D: TRBD1
V: TRBV19
size: once
CDR3: CASAPQGASYEQYF
DNA: TGTGCCAGCGCCCCGCAGGGGGCTAGCTACGAGCAGTACTTC

J: TRBJ1-2
D: TRBD1
V: TRBV6-2/TRBV6-3
size: .
CDR3: CASSYDFLGGTDYGYTF
DNA: TGTGCCAGCAGTTATGACTTCCTCGGAGGGACAGATTATGGCTACACCTTC

J: TRBJ2-7
D: .
V: TRBV20-1
size: .
CDR3: CSAGDRDRPSLSSYEQYF
DNA: TGCAGTGCCGGCGACCGGGACCGACCCTCCTTAAGCTCCTACGAGCAGTACTTC

J: TRBJ2-7
D: .
V: TRBV28
size: .
CDR3: CASSIAELSYEQYF
DNA: TGTGCCAGCAGTATAGCGGAGCTTTCCTACGAGCAGTACTTC

J: TRBJ2-1
D: .
V: TRBV19
size: .
CDR3: CASSIRETYNEQFF
DNA: TGTGCCAGTAGTATCAGGGAGACTTACAATGAGCAGTTCTTC

J: TRBJ2-6
D: .
V: TRBV27
size: .
CDR3: CASSLLSGANVLTF
DNA: TGTGCCAGCAGTTTATTATCTGGGGCCAACGTCCTGACTTTC

J: TRBJ2-1
D: .
V: TRBV20-1
size: .
CDR3: CSEGYNEQFF
DNA: TGCAGCGAAGGATACAATGAGCAGTTCTTC

J: TRBJ2-7
D: .
V: TRBV5-6
size: once
CDR3: CASSLGADSSYEQYF
DNA: TGTGCCAGCAGCTTGGGCGCCGACAGCTCCTACGAGCAGTACTTC

J: TRBJ1-1
D: .
V: TRBV5-6
size: .
CDR3: CASSPWGITEAFF
DNA: TGTGCCAGCAGCCCCTGGGGGATCACTGAAGCTTTCTTT

J: TRBJ2-1
D: TRBD1
V: TRBV6-5
size: .
CDR3: CASLRTGGNEQFF
DNA: TGTGCCAGCCTCCGGACAGGGGGCAATGAGCAGTTCTTC

J: TRBJ2-7
D: .
V: TRBV20-1
size: few
CDR3: CSAPGQGDYEQYF
DNA: TGCAGTGCCCCCGGGCAGGGCGACTACGAGCAGTACTTC

J: TRBJ2-5
D: .
V: TRBV7-9
size: .
CDR3: CATRLQVGETQYF
DNA: TGTGCCACCCGGTTGCAGGTAGGAGAGACCCAGTACTTC

J: TRBJ2-5
D: .
V: TRBV27
size: .
CDR3: CASSRRVWETQYF
DNA: TGTGCCAGCAGTCGCAGGGTGTGGGAGACCCAGTACTTC

J: TRBJ1-1
D: .
V: TRBV7-8
size: .
CDR3: CASSTLQGSNTEAFF
DNA: TGTGCCAGCAGCACCTTACAGGGAAGCAACACTGAAGCTTTCTTT

J: TRBJ1-2
D: .
V: TRBV7-9
size: .
CDR3: CASSTWTDGYTF
DNA: TGTGCCAGCAGCACCTGGACGGATGGCTACACCTTC

J: TRBJ2-3
D: .
V: TRBV9
size: .
CDR3: CASSDSGATDTQYF
DNA: TGTGCCAGCAGCGATTCGGGAGCCACAGATACGCAGTATTTT

J: TRBJ1-2
D: TRBD1
V: TRBV9
size: .
CDR3: CASSATGGGLYGYTF
DNA: TGTGCCAGCAGCGCGACAGGGGGCGGTCTATACGGCTACACCTTC

J: TRBJ2-7
D: .
V: TRBV6-2/TRBV6-3
size: .
CDR3: CAIGIGLPYEQYF
DNA: TGTGCCATCGGCATAGGGCTGCCCTACGAGCAGTACTTC

J: TRBJ2-7
D: .
V: TRBV5-6
size: .
CDR3: CASSLSHEHYEQYF
DNA: TGTGCCAGCAGCTTGTCCCACGAACACTACGAGCAGTACTTC